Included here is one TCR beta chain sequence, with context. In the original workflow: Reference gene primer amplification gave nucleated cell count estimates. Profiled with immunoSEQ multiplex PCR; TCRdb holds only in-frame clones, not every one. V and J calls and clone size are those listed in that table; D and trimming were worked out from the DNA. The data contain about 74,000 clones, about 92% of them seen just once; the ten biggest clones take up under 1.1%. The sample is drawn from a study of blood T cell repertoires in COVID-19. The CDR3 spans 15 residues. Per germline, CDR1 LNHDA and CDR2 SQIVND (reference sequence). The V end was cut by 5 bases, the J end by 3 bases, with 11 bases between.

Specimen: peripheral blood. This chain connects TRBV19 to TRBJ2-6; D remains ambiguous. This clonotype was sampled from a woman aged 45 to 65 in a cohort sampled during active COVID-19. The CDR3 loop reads CASSSSRFGANVLTF. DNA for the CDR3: TGTGCCAGTAGTTCATCGAGGTTTGGGGCCAACGTCCTGACTTTC.